These T cell receptor beta chains were read from a single sample in a study of PD-L1 blockade in urothelial cancer. TCRdb keeps only in-frame clones here, not all; method: immunoSEQ multiplex PCR. The table has over 65,000 clones, 90% seen once. Sample: PBMCs, taken around atezolizumab (anti-PD-L1) treatment. These receptors were obtained from a man aged 70 or older with urothelial cancer. Each CDR3 is given with its conserved first and last residue. Fields, in order: CDR3 DNA, CDR3 protein, J gene, D gene, clone size, V gene. D genes are given only for firm matches. Clone size appears in some rows only: once, few, many, or a class for an expanded clone.

CDR3 DNA: TGTGCCAGCAGTTACGGGGGACAGCACATGAACACTGAAGCTTTCTTT
CDR3 protein: CASSYGGQHMNTEAFF
J gene: TRBJ1-1
D gene: TRBD1
clone size: .
V gene: TRBV5-5

CDR3 DNA: TGCGCCAGCAGCTCGGGACTAGCGGGAGGGCCCGCCTACGAGCAGTACTTC
CDR3 protein: CASSSGLAGGPAYEQYF
J gene: TRBJ2-7
D gene: TRBD2
clone size: .
V gene: TRBV5-1

CDR3 DNA: TGTGCCAGCAGCTTATCCGGGAGCCCCACTGGGACCCAGTACTTC
CDR3 protein: CASSLSGSPTGTQYF
J gene: TRBJ2-5
D gene: .
clone size: .
V gene: TRBV7-3

CDR3 DNA: TGTGCCAGCAGTTTACCCAATAGCAATCAGCCCCAGCATTTT
CDR3 protein: CASSLPNSNQPQHF
J gene: TRBJ1-5
D gene: .
clone size: .
V gene: TRBV28

CDR3 DNA: TGTGCCAGCAGCTTCTGGGGGGGGTTGGGCACTGAAGCTTTCTTT
CDR3 protein: CASSFWGGLGTEAFF
J gene: TRBJ1-1
D gene: .
clone size: .
V gene: TRBV7-8

CDR3 DNA: TGTGCCAGCAGGTCGGGGACAGGGCCCTACAATGAGCAGTTCTTC
CDR3 protein: CASRSGTGPYNEQFF
J gene: TRBJ2-1
D gene: TRBD1
clone size: .
V gene: TRBV13

CDR3 DNA: TGTGCCAGCAGCTCTCAAGAGACCCAGTACTTC
CDR3 protein: CASSSQETQYF
J gene: TRBJ2-5
D gene: .
clone size: .
V gene: TRBV11-2

CDR3 DNA: TGTGCCAGCATGAACAGCCAGGGATCTGAGCAGTTCTTC
CDR3 protein: CASMNSQGSEQFF
J gene: TRBJ2-1
D gene: .
clone size: few
V gene: TRBV2

CDR3 DNA: TGCGCCAGCAGCTTGACAGGGGGCGGAGAGACCCAGTACTTC
CDR3 protein: CASSLTGGGETQYF
J gene: TRBJ2-5
D gene: TRBD1
clone size: .
V gene: TRBV5-1

CDR3 DNA: TGCGCCAGCAGCCAAGATCGTGGGACTAGCCAAGAGACCCAGTACTTC
CDR3 protein: CASSQDRGTSQETQYF
J gene: TRBJ2-5
D gene: TRBD2
clone size: .
V gene: TRBV4-1

CDR3 DNA: TGTGCCAGCAGTGAGTCGACAGGGGGAGGAAGCAATGAGCAGTTCTTC
CDR3 protein: CASSESTGGGSNEQFF
J gene: TRBJ2-1
D gene: TRBD1
clone size: .
V gene: TRBV2